This T cell receptor (beta chain) was observed in a study of T cells after posttransplantation cyclophosphamide. The length of the CDR3 is 16 residues. The V segment lost 3 bases and the J segment 2 bases; nucleotides outside the gene matches: 10. Germline V lookup: CDR1 GTSNPN, CDR2 SVGIG (reference sequence). The protocol was immunoSEQ multiplex PCR, while the TCRdb copy is restricted to in-frame clones and leaves out a portion. The sample lists 20,000 to 25,000 clones; roughly 70% were seen once. The chain uses TRBV30 and TRBJ2-1; 7 bases align to TRBD2. The sequence derives from a woman in her fifties or sixties in good health, CMV-negative, and a related stem cell transplant donor. Sample: memory CD4+ T cells sorted from PBMCs. Written as DNA, the CDR3 is TGTGCCTGGAGGGCATGGTCGGGACTAACCTACAATGAGCAGTTCTTC. It is translated as CAWRAWSGLTYNEQFF.